The entry below describes one TCR beta chain. The assay was immunoSEQ multiplex PCR, and TCRdb's table has in-frame clones only and misses some. The data show roughly 40,000 clones, roughly 80% seen once. The entry originates in a study of immune evolution from preneoplasia to lung adenocarcinoma. Overall study context: HLA loss of heterozygosity: roughly 6.4% AIS, approximately 15% MIA, about 35% ADC, none AAH.

Germline lookup yields CDR1 MNHNY and CDR2 SVGAGI (reference sequence). V lost 7 bases and J 7 bases, leaving 14 bases between the germline ends. The CDR3 loop spans 13 amino acids. The source material was FFPE invasive lung adenocarcinoma tissue. The origin of this receptor is a person aged 55 to 75 with lung adenocarcinoma. The V and J genes are TRBV6-6 and TRBJ1-5; possibly TRBD1 for D (5 bases). The CDR3 protein is CASTPGGDQPQHF. CDR3 DNA sequence: TGTGCCAGCACCCCCGGGGGGGACCAGCCCCAGCATTTT.